The 24 T cell receptor beta chains below come from one sample, sequenced in a study of CD8+ T cells in alopecia areata. Treatment given: oral pan-JAK inhibitor, 5-10 mg twice daily. Isolated RNA was reverse transcribed into cDNA used as the sequencing template. Assay used: immunoSEQ multiplex PCR; TCRdb lists only in-frame clones, some missing. There are 85,000 to 95,000 clones in the sample; over 70% occur only once, and around 16% lies in the top ten. The sequencing used CD8+ T cells sorted from blood, collected at week 44, from a patient treated with tofacitinib. Receptors originate from a human donor with alopecia areata.

CDR3 sequence (DNA): TGTGCCAGTAGTATAACAGGATCCTACAATGAGCAGTTCTTC. Translation gives CASSITGSYNEQFF. The chain uses TRBV19 and TRBJ2-1, with D possibly TRBD1 on 5 matching bases. Germline lookup yields CDR1 LNHDA and CDR2 SQIVND (reference sequence). CDR3 length: 14 residues. The V end lost 2 bases, the J end lost 1 base, and 6 bases lay between the germline ends.

This clone was seen just once. The genes are TRBV7-2 and TRBJ2-5; no clear D gene. V was cut by 2 bases and J by 6 bases, with 10 bases left in between. CDR1 is SGHTA, CDR2 FQGNSA, per germline. This CDR3 comprises 13 residues. The CDR3 coding sequence is TGTGCCAGCAGCTTACCGACCAAGAAGACCCAGTACTTC. It codes for CASSLPTKKTQYF.

The V and J genes are TRBV29-1 and TRBJ2-7; D gene unclear. The CDR3 spans 13 residues. Trimming took off 6 bases at V and 1 base at J, with 13 bases between the two ends. CDR1 SQVTM and CDR2 ANQGSEA come from the germline V gene. This chain's CDR3 is CSVRHPPSYEQYF. CDR3 bases: TGCAGCGTCCGACACCCCCCATCCTACGAGCAGTACTTC.

The chain recombines TRBV7-8 with TRBJ2-7; D might be TRBD2 (6 bases). Deletions cut 1 base from V and 1 base from J, with 11 bases between. The V gene's germline CDR1 is SGHVS and CDR2 FQNEAQ. This CDR3 spans 15 amino acids. The chain's CDR3 is CASSLGRGRSYEQYF. The CDR3 DNA follows: TGTGCCAGCAGCTTAGGGAGGGGCAGGTCCTACGAGCAGTACTTC.

The sample holds one count of this clone. The V gene is TRBV23-1, the J gene TRBJ1-4, with TRBD1 matching over 9 bases. TRBV23-1 is treated as an ORF (open reading frame) with a function not yet certain. The CDR3 consists of 15 residues. Trimming cost V 0 bases and J 8 bases; bases outside gene matches: 4. Here the CDR3 DNA reads TGCGCCAGCAGTCAATCGACAGGGGGTTTGGAAAAACTGTTTTTT. Amino acid sequence: CASSQSTGGLEKLFF.

The genes are TRBV16 and TRBJ2-4; 10 bases agree with TRBD1. The ends lost 0 bases at V and 10 bases at J; junction bases unmatched: 3. The CDR3 runs to 14 residues. The germline V gene encodes CDR1 KGHSY and CDR2 FQNENV. Here the CDR3 reads CASSQSGTGEIQYF. The CDR3 DNA is TGTGCCAGCAGCCAATCAGGGACAGGGGAAATTCAGTACTTC.

The chain uses TRBV19 and TRBJ1-1; the D gene is possibly TRBD1 (6 bases). Per the germline V gene, CDR1 is LNHDA and CDR2 is SQIVND (reference sequence). This CDR3 region has 11 residues. Trimming cost V 11 bases and J 8 bases, with 15 bases left between them. DNA for the CDR3: TGTGCCGCCTCAGCGGGGGGCGAAGCTTTCTTT. Translation: CAASAGGEAFF.

J is TRBJ2-1 and V is TRBV13; 10 bases agree with TRBD2. Germline CDR1 is PRHDT and CDR2 is FYEKMQ (reference sequence). The length of the CDR3 is 12 residues. J gave up 14 bases and V 0 bases, and 1 base lay outside the gene matches. The CDR3 DNA is TGTGCCAGCAGCTTAGGACTAGCGGGGAAGTTCTTC. Its translation: CASSLGLAGKFF.

The chain recombines TRBV29-1 with TRBJ1-4; D unresolved. V was cut by 5 bases and J by 4 bases, with 8 bases left in between. Germline lookup yields CDR1 SQVTM and CDR2 ANQGSEA. The CDR3 length is 12 residues. This CDR3 reads CSVLEHNEKLFF. The CDR3 nucleotides are TGCAGCGTTCTTGAACATAATGAAAAACTGTTTTTT.

This clone was recorded a few times. The chain links TRBV29-1 to TRBJ2-1, with a tentative D call TRBD2 (7 bases). Trimming pared 7 bases from V and 7 bases from J, leaving 17 bases between. The CDR3 is 13 amino acids. CDR1 is SQVTM, CDR2 ANQGSEA, per germline. This chain's CDR3 is CSGGGGSANEQFF. The CDR3 coding sequence is TGCAGCGGAGGGGGGGGCTCGGCGAATGAGCAGTTCTTC.

The rearrangement joins TRBV30 to TRBJ1-2; D is possibly TRBD1 (5 bases). The CDR3 covers 11 residues. Germline CDR1 GTSNPN, CDR2 SVGIG (reference sequence). Here the CDR3 reads CAGTANYGYTF. The CDR3 DNA follows: TGTGCTGGGACGGCTAACTATGGCTACACCTTC.

The rearrangement uses TRBV9 and TRBJ2-7; 7 bases line up with TRBD1. The CDR3 runs 16 residues. V lost 4 bases and J lost 3; bases outside the gene matches: 13. Germline loops: CDR1 SGDLS, CDR2 YYNGEE. CDR3 protein: CASSPRTGTAVYEQYF. Here the CDR3 DNA reads TGTGCCAGCAGCCCCCGGACCGGGACAGCCGTCTACGAGCAGTACTTC.

The chain recombines TRBV10-2 with TRBJ1-2; 8 bases align to TRBD1. The length of the CDR3 is 13 residues. Germline CDR1 WSHSY, CDR2 SAAADI. The V gene end was trimmed by 5 bases and the J gene end by 4 bases; junction bases not matched to a gene: 3. The CDR3 loop reads CASSPGTGYGYTF. Written as DNA, the CDR3 is TGCGCCAGCAGTCCCGGGACAGGCTATGGCTACACCTTC.

The V gene is TRBV19, the J gene TRBJ2-2; maybe TRBD1 (6 bases). V lost 7 bases and J lost 2, with 11 bases in between. Germline V CDR1 and CDR2: LNHDA, SQIVND (reference sequence). The CDR3 contains 14 residues. CDR3 amino acids: CASTNRDNTGELFF. As DNA, the CDR3 is TGTGCCAGTACTAACAGGGATAACACCGGGGAGCTGTTTTTT.

CDR3 DNA: TGTGCCAGCAGTGGGTCAGGGAACACAGATACGCAGTATTTT. This codes for CASSGSGNTDTQYF. The V call is TRBV2, the J call TRBJ2-3; a possible D gene is TRBD1 (5 bases). Deletions cut 4 bases from V and 2 bases from J, with 10 bases between. The CDR3 sequence is 14 residues long. Germline V gives CDR1 SNHLY, CDR2 FYNNEI.

J is TRBJ1-1 and V is TRBV5-6; D not resolved. Trimming cost V 0 bases and J 6 bases, with 12 bases left between them. This CDR3 contains 14 residues. Germline CDR1 SGHDT, CDR2 YYEEEE. The CDR3 bases are TGTGCCAGCAGCTTGGGTGGGAGAACAGCTGAAGCTTTCTTT. Amino acid sequence: CASSLGGRTAEAFF.

The CDR3 sequence is CASSSTNTDTQYF. The CDR3 DNA sequence: TGTGCCAGCAGCTCGACCAACACAGATACGCAGTATTTT. The rearrangement joins TRBV11-2 to TRBJ2-3, with D uncertain. The CDR3 contains 13 residues. The V end was cut by 4 bases, the J end by 2 bases, with 7 bases between. In germline, CDR1 is SGHAT, CDR2 FQNNGV.

The chain joins TRBV9 to TRBJ2-1; TRBD2 agrees at 11 bases. From germline, CDR1 is SGDLS and CDR2 YYNGEE. The CDR3 has 16 amino acids. V trimming: 1 base; J trimming: 7 bases; junction bases outside the gene matches: 7. As DNA, the CDR3 is TGTGCCAGCAGCGTATTTAGCGGGGGGGCCAGGAATGAGCAGTTCTTC. As protein: CASSVFSGGARNEQFF.

Only a few counts were recorded for this clone. The V call is TRBV30, the J call TRBJ1-2; D ambiguous. The germline V and J ends were trimmed by 1 base and 3 bases, with 3 bases remaining between them. This CDR3 spans 11 amino acids. Germline V gene data show CDR1 as GTSNPN and CDR2 as SVGIG (reference sequence). The CDR3 loop is CAWSGDYGYTF. For the CDR3, the DNA is TGTGCCTGGAGTGGAGACTATGGCTACACCTTC. Drawing the rest from reference TRBV30 and TRBJ1-2, the complete variable domain is SQTIHQWPATLVQPVGSPLSLECTVEGTSNPNLYWYRQAAGRGLQLLFYSVGIGQISSEVPQNLSASRPQDRQFILSSKKLLLSDSGFYLCAWSGDYGYTFGSGTRLTVV.

The chain joins TRBV4-3 to TRBJ2-7, with D perhaps TRBD1 or TRBD2 (6 bases each). V was pared by 0 bases and J by 2 bases, with 14 bases between. The V gene's germline CDR1 is LGHNA and CDR2 YSLEER. The CDR3 totals 16 residues. The CDR3 nucleotides are TGCGCCAGCAGCCAAGATCGGGGGCTGGGTACCTACGAGCAGTACTTC. Its translation is CASSQDRGLGTYEQYF.

The chain employs TRBV12-5 and TRBJ1-1, with D possibly TRBD1 on 6 matching bases. Germline V lookup: CDR1 LGHNT, CDR2 FRNRAP. The CDR3 consists of 15 residues. Trimming stripped 7 bases from V and 0 bases from J, with 15 bases between. The CDR3 reads CASALGAELNTEAFF. DNA for the CDR3: TGTGCTAGTGCCCTGGGGGCAGAATTGAACACTGAAGCTTTCTTT.

The genes are TRBV27 and TRBJ2-5; 7 bases line up with TRBD1. Germline CDR1 and CDR2: MNHEY and SMNVEV (reference sequence). The CDR3 covers 15 residues. Trimming cost V 5 bases and J 3 bases; bases outside gene matches: 9. The CDR3 DNA follows: TGTGCCAGCAGTAGTGACAGGGAACGGGAAGAGACCCAGTACTTC. Its translation: CASSSDREREETQYF.

The genes are TRBV10-3 and TRBJ1-1, with D maybe TRBD1 (5 bases). The CDR3 has 14 residues. CDR1 and CDR2 (germline): ENHRY, SYGVKD. V was shortened by 4 bases and J by 1 base, with 10 bases between the two germline ends. CDR3 in DNA: TGTGCCATCAGTGTGGGGGGAGGGAACACTGAAGCTTTCTTT. Translated, it gives CAISVGGGNTEAFF.

The chain uses TRBV10-3 and TRBJ2-7, with D perhaps TRBD1 (5 bases). V gave up 4 bases and J gave up 6 bases, with 13 bases separating them. This CDR3 spans 13 amino acids. Germline CDR1 ENHRY, CDR2 SYGVKD. The CDR3 spells CAISVDSALEQYF. The CDR3 nucleotides are TGTGCCATCAGTGTTGACAGCGCCCTCGAGCAGTACTTC.